This T cell receptor (beta chain) is drawn from a study of T cell repertoires in cytomegalovirus infection. Whole-study context: Based on public TCR beta signatures, there were indications of CMV infection and of a matching HLA type.

A word on this clonotype: Its antigen remains unknown.

TCRdb ran MiXCR on the reads and lists one entry per CDR3 protein. The sample records 650,000 to 900,000 distinct CDR3 sequences, approximately 29% being singletons. Broader study findings: Ex vivo responses were dominated by HLA-C-restricted CMV-specific TCR beta clonotypes.

This TCR derives from a human donor in good health (CMV status not recorded). Some clones in this sample may be carry-over from other donors' samples. Specimen: cultured CD8+ T cells from PBMCs, collected from culture after CMV antigen stimulation.

CDR3 in DNA: TGCAGTGCTATCAGGGGCAATGAGCAGTTCTTC. Protein product: CSAIRGNEQFF. This sequence joins TRBV20-1 and TRBJ2-1, with D perhaps matching TRBD1 (6 bases). V was cut by 4 bases and J by 6 bases, with 7 bases left in between. The germline V gene encodes CDR1 DFQATT and CDR2 SNEGSKA (reference sequence). CDR3 length: 11 residues.